This TCR beta chain was sequenced for a study of blood T cell repertoires in COVID-19. Study-wide context: Acute and convalescent COVID-19 specimens originated in the United States, Italy and Spain. Sources were T cells, B-cell-depleted T cells, or PBMCs; the material itself was cDNA or gDNA.

This clone has only a few counts. The CDR3 totals 13 residues. The germline V gene has CDR1 MNHEY and CDR2 SVGAGI. Deletions cut 2 bases from V and 0 bases from J, with 4 bases between. Authors' methods: Amplifying reference gene primers gave estimates of nucleated cell counts. Generated by immunoSEQ multiplex PCR, the TCRdb table keeps only in-frame clones and is missing some. D and trimming come from the DNA, and the V and J calls and clone size come from that table. This sample has roughly 300,000 clones, with 65% to 90% found just once. Source material: peripheral blood. The chain recombines TRBV6-5 with TRBJ1-1; D call uncertain. The receptor was derived from a human donor in a cohort sampled during active COVID-19. The CDR3 protein is CASSYRVNTEAFF. The CDR3 DNA reads as TGTGCCAGCAGTTACCGGGTGAACACTGAAGCTTTCTTT.